This T cell receptor beta chain was documented in a study of spatial heterogeneity in lung cancer (dated by TCRdb to between 2018 and 2021). For the wider study: Samples were obtained from roughly 72 patients with early-stage, untreated non-small cell lung cancer from the lung TRACERx cohort. Follow-up PBMC samples were sequenced whenever available, and the median time to follow-up was about two years after resection. Beta-chain transcripts were consistently detected in greater numbers than alpha-chain transcripts, which likely reflects a higher abundance of beta-chain transcripts. In the raw uncorrected reads, each unique combination of TCR and UMI appeared on average more than ten times. In non-small cell lung cancer, the study quantitatively compared TCR alpha and beta repertoires across several tumor regions, matched nontumor lung, and blood. Nonsynonymous mutation counts, determined by whole-exome sequencing of tumor tissue, were related to features of the TCR repertoire. At surgery, 200 to 250 tumor regions, 63 to 70 matched nontumor lung samples and 50 to 60 PBMC samples were TCR-sequenced for both alpha and beta chains.

The V end loses 3 bases and the J end loses 10 bases, and a stretch of 16 bases separates them. The CDR3 goes from the cysteine to the phenylalanine over 14 residues. Just CDR3 DNA is preserved here, 42 bases in frame from base 1. On this clonotype: What this receptor recognizes is not known. Base quality data are lacking; no much larger clone is found one base away.

What the authors observed across the whole study: Only approximately 13 patients were included in comparisons of baseline and follow-up blood repertoires. Ubiquitous expanded tumor TCRs were detected in blood more often at tumor resection than at routine follow-up. Additional single-cell paired TCR alpha and beta sequencing was considered necessary to confirm, at a functional level, the hypothesis that regional TCRs recognize regional mutations.

Libraries were built with 5' RACE. Sequencing relied on a NextSeq 500. To allow correction of PCR and sequencing errors, the TCR library protocol tagged every TCR cDNA molecule with a unique molecular identifier. Per the original workflow: TCR identification, UMI-based error correction and CDR3 extraction were all carried out with Decombinator tools. Expanded TCRs were defined as those above a frequency of 2 per 1,000, corresponding to the top 1% of the tumor frequency distribution. Rényi diversity was computed with the R vegan package after subsampling each repertoire 100 times to 5,000 TCRs. To build CDR3 similarity networks, amino acid triplet string-kernel similarity was used, and CDR3s were connected when their pairwise similarity was above 0.82. The raw public reads went through TCRdb reprocessing: fastp at Q25, MiXCR clone calling, in-frame beta chains kept. Each entry is one CDR3 protein sequence, shown with its most common DNA and genes. TCRdb, not the original authors, processed these V and J calls. The sample data list 40,000 or so distinct CDR3 sequences, and roughly a tenth of these were observed just once. The top ten clones comprise roughly 15% of the sample.

The sample's time point, from its label and the paper: blood at routine non-recurrence follow-up after resection. TCR sequencing used whole RNA extracted from tumor and nontumor lung tissue, or from cryopreserved PBMC samples, without cell sorting. Only patients for whom sufficient RNA was available from at least two tumor regions were selected for TCR sequencing. The sample here was PBMCs, taken at follow-up. This clonotype originated in a female donor with early-stage non-small cell lung cancer. The chain is made from TRBV12-3 or TRBV12-4 and TRBJ2-1; TRBD2 is possibly the D segment (6 matching bases). Here is the DNA: TGTGCCAGCAGTTTTGGGACTCGTGGTAGGGAGCAGTTCTTC. Its translation reads: CASSFGTRGREQFF.